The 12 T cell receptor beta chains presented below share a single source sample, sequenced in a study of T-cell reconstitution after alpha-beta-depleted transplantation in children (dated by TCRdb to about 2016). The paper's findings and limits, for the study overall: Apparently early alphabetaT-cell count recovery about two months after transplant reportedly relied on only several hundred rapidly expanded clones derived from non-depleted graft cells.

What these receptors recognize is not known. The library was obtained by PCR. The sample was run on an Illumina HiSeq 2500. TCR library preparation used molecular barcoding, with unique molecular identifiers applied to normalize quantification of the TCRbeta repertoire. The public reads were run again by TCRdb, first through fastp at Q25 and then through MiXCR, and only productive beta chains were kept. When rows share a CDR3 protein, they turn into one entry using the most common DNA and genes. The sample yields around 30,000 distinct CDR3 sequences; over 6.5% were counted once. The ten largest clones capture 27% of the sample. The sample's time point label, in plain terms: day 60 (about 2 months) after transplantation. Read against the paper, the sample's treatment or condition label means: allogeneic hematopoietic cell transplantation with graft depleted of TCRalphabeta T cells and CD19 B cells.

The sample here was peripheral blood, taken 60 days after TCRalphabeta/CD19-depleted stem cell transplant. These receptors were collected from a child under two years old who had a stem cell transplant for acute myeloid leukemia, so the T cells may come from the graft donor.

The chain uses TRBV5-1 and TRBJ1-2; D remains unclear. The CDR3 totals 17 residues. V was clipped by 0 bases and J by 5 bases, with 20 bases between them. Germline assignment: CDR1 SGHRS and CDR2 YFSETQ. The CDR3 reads CASSLEAPGPVAYGYTF. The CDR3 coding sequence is TGCGCCAGCAGCTTGGAGGCCCCCGGACCGGTAGCATATGGCTACACCTTC.

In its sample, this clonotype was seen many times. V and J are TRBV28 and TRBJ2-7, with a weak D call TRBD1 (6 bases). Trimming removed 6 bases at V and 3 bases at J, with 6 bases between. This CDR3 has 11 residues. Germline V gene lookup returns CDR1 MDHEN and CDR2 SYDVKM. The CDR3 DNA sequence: TGTGCCAGCAGGGACAGCTACGAGCAGTACTTC. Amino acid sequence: CASRDSYEQYF.

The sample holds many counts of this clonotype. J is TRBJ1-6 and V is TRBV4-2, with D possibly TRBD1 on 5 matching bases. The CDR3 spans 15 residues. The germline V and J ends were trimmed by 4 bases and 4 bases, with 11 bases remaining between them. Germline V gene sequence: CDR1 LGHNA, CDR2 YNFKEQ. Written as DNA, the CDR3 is TGTGCCAGCAGCCGATTACAGGAATATAATTCACCCCTCCACTTT. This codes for CASSRLQEYNSPLHF.

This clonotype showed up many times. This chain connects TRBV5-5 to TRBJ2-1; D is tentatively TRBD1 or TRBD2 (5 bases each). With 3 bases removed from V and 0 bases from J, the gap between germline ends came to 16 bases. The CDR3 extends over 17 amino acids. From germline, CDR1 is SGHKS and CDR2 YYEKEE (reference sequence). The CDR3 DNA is TGTGCCAGCAGCTGGACTGGGGCGGACCGCTCCTACAATGAGCAGTTCTTC. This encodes CASSWTGADRSYNEQFF.

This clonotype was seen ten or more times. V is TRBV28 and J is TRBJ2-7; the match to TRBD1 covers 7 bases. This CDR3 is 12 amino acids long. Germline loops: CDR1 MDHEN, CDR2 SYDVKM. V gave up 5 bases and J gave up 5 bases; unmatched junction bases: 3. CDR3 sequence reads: CASSMTGNEQYF. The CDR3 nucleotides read TGTGCCAGCAGTATGACAGGGAACGAGCAGTACTTC. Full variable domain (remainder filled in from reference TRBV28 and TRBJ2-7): DVKVTQSSRYLVKRTGEKVFLECVQDMDHENMFWYRQDPGLGLRLIYFSYDVKMKEKGDIPEGYSVSREKKERFSLILESASTNQTSMYLCASSMTGNEQYFGPGTRLTVT.

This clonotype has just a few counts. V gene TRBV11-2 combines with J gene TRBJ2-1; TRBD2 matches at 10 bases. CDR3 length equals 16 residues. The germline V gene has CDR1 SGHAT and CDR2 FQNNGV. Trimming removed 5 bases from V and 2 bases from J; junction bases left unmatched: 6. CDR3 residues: CASSPTTSGAYNEQFF. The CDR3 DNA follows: TGTGCCAGCAGCCCAACCACTAGCGGGGCCTACAATGAGCAGTTCTTC. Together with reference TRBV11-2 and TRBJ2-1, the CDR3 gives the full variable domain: EAGVAQSPRYKIIEKRQSVAFWCNPISGHATLYWYQQILGQGPKLLIQFQNNGVVDDSQLPKDRFSAERLKGVDSTLKIQPAKLEDSAVYLCASSPTTSGAYNEQFFGPGTRLTVL.

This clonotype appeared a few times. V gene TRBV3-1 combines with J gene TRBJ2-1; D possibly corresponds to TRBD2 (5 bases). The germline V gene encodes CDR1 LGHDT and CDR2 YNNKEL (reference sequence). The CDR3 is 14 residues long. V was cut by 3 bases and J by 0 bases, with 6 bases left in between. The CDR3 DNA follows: TGTGCCAGCAGCCAGCGGGTCTCCTACAATGAGCAGTTCTTC. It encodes CASSQRVSYNEQFF.

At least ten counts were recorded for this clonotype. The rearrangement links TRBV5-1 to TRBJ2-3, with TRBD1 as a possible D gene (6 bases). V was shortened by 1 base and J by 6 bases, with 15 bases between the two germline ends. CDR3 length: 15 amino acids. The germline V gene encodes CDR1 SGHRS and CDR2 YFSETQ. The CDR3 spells CASSLPRTETDTQYF. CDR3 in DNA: TGCGCCAGCAGCTTGCCACGGACAGAGACGGATACGCAGTATTTT.

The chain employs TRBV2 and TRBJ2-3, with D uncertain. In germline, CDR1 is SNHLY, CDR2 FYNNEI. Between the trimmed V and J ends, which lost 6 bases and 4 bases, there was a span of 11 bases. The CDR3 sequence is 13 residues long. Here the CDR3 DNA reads TGTGCCAGCAGACCCGCTTCCCCAGATACGCAGTATTTT. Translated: CASRPASPDTQYF.

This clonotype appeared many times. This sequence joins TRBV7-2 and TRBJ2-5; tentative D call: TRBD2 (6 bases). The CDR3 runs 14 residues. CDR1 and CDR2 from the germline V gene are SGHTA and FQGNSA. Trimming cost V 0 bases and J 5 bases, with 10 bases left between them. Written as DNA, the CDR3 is TGTGCCAGCAGCTTAGCGGGAGGTCGGGAGACCCAGTACTTC. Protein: CASSLAGGRETQYF.

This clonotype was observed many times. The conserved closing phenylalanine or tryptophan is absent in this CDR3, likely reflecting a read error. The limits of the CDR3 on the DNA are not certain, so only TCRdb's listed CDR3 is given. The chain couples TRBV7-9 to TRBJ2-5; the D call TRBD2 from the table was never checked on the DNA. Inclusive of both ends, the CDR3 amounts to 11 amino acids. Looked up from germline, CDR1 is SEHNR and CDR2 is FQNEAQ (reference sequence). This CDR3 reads CASSLGTNYSL.

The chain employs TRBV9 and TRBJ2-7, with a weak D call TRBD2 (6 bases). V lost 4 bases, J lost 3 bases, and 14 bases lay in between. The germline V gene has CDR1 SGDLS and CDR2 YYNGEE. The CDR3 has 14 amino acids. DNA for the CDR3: TGTGCCAGCAGCCCCCCCCACGGGGGCTACGAGCAGTACTTC. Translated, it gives CASSPPHGGYEQYF. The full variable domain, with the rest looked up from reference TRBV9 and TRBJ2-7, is DSGVTQTPKHLITATGQRVTLRCSPRSGDLSVYWYQQSLDQGLQFLIQYYNGEERAKGNILERFSAQQFPDLHSELNLSSLELGDSALYFCASSPPHGGYEQYFGPGTRLTVT.